Below are 9 T cell receptor beta chains sequenced from a single sample in a study of blood T cell repertoires in COVID-19. This table comes from immunoSEQ multiplex PCR, and its TCRdb copy is limited to in-frame clones, with some not included. The table has about 27,000 clones, more than 80% seen once. Sequenced material: peripheral blood. All receptors derive from a woman older than 75 with acute or convalescent COVID-19.

The chain employs TRBV29-1 and TRBJ1-4; no clear D. This CDR3 contains 11 residues. The germline V gene has CDR1 SQVTM and CDR2 ANQGSEA. Trimming pared 4 bases from V and 5 bases from J, leaving 5 bases between. The CDR3 region has the DNA TGCAGCGTTGCCCAAAATGAAAAACTGTTTTTT. The encoded protein is CSVAQNEKLFF.

The rearrangement joins TRBV7-6 to TRBJ2-1, with D maybe TRBD1 (6 bases). CDR3 length equals 15 residues. Per the germline V gene, CDR1 is SGHVS and CDR2 is FNYEAQ. Trimming removed 1 base at V and 5 bases at J, with 12 bases between. CDR3 coding DNA: TGTGCCAGCAGCTTAGGGACAGCTTCCAACAATGAGCAGTTCTTC. As protein: CASSLGTASNNEQFF.

J is TRBJ2-6 and V is TRBV19; D not resolved. This CDR3 has 17 residues. V gave up 1 base and J gave up 1 base, with 11 bases separating them. CDR1 and CDR2 from the germline V gene are LNHDA and SQIVND (reference sequence). Written as DNA, the CDR3 is TGTGCCAGTAGTATAGTGAAGGAGAGTTCTGGGGCCAACGTCCTGACTTTC. This translates into CASSIVKESSGANVLTF.

The J gene is TRBJ1-2, the V gene TRBV6-5, with D tentatively TRBD1 (5 bases). The V end lost 5 bases, the J end lost 4 bases, and 14 bases lay between the germline ends. Germline assignment: CDR1 MNHEY and CDR2 SVGAGI. The CDR3 extends over 14 amino acids. The CDR3 nucleotides are TGTGCCAGCAGTAACGCGGGGGGGGTCTATGGCTACACCTTC. The encoded protein is CASSNAGGVYGYTF.

The chain is built from TRBV9 and TRBJ2-3, with TRBD2 matching over 10 bases. This CDR3 contains 16 residues. The ends lost 0 bases at V and 4 bases at J; junction bases unmatched: 5. CDR1 is SGDLS, CDR2 YYNGEE, per germline. The CDR3 bases are TGTGCCAGCAGCGTAGTCCCTAGCGGGGGCGCAGATACGCAGTATTTT. It specifies CASSVVPSGGADTQYF.

This rearrangement joins TRBV6-1 to TRBJ2-7; no clear D. The CDR3 covers 14 residues. The germline V and J ends were trimmed by 2 bases and 1 base, with 9 bases remaining between them. CDR1 and CDR2 from the germline V gene are MNHNS and SASEGT. In DNA, the CDR3 is TGTGCCAGCAGTGAATTTCATGTGTCCTACGAGCAGTACTTC. As protein: CASSEFHVSYEQYF.

This clone showed up just once. The chain is built from TRBV2 and TRBJ2-4; tentative D call: TRBD2 (6 bases). V lost 7 bases, J lost 2 bases, and 12 bases lay in between. Germline V gene sequence: CDR1 SNHLY, CDR2 FYNNEI. CDR3 length: 14 residues. DNA of the CDR3: TGTGCCAGCATGGAGGGCCCAACCAAAAACATTCAGTACTTC. Amino acid sequence: CASMEGPTKNIQYF.

V is TRBV4-3 and J is TRBJ2-5, with TRBD2 matching 11 bases. V lost 0 bases, J lost 4 bases, and 7 bases stayed unmatched. Germline CDR1 and CDR2: LGHNA and YSLEER. The CDR3 runs 17 residues. The DNA of the CDR3 is TGCGCCAGCAGCCAAGATTCGGGGGGGACTAGCGGAGAGACCCAGTACTTC. Its translation: CASSQDSGGTSGETQYF.

J is TRBJ1-6 and V is TRBV3-1 (or the pseudogene TRBV3-2); no clear D. Germline assignment: CDR1 LGHDT and CDR2 YNNKEL (reference sequence). The CDR3 loop spans 13 amino acids. V gave up 1 base and J gave up 6 bases, with 4 bases separating them. This CDR3 reads CASSQGVNSPLHF. The CDR3 DNA is TGTGCCAGCAGCCAAGGAGTTAATTCACCCCTCCACTTT.